The rows below give T cell receptor beta chains drawn from one sample of a study of control samples from healthy donors and cancer patients. Clones were sequenced by immunoSEQ multiplex PCR, and TCRdb holds only the in-frame ones, with some missing. In the table there are approximately 210,000 clones, 91% of which are singletons. The source material was blood. The receptors come from a young man in good health. Both conserved end residues are part of each CDR3. D genes are given only for firm matches. Some rows mark clone size as missing; the rest say once, few, many or name a class of expanded clone.

J: TRBJ2-1; V: TRBV10-1; size: .; D: TRBD2; DNA: TGCGCCAGCAGTGCATCCGGGACTAGCGGGGCCAATGAGCAGTTCTTC; CDR3: CASSASGTSGANEQFF
J: TRBJ1-1; V: TRBV19; size: .; D: TRBD1; DNA: TGTGCCAGTAGTATGAGGGACAGGGACGCTTTCTTT; CDR3: CASSMRDRDAFF
J: TRBJ2-1; V: TRBV7-9; size: .; D: .; DNA: TGTGCCAGCAGCTTAGAGTTTAGAGATGAGCAGTTCTTC; CDR3: CASSLEFRDEQFF
J: TRBJ2-1; V: TRBV3-1/TRBV3-2; size: .; D: TRBD2; DNA: TGTGCCAGCAGCCAACCGCCCGGGAGGGCTGAGCAGTTCTTC; CDR3: CASSQPPGRAEQFF
J: TRBJ1-3; V: TRBV30; size: .; D: .; DNA: TGTGCCTGGAGTGACAGGGCCTCGGTGAATTCTGGAAACACCATATATTTT; CDR3: CAWSDRASVNSGNTIYF
J: TRBJ2-1; V: TRBV19; size: .; D: .; DNA: TGTGCCAGTAGTATCTCTACAGGGTCCTACAATGAGCAGTTCTTC; CDR3: CASSISTGSYNEQFF
J: TRBJ1-5; V: TRBV7-8; size: .; D: TRBD1; DNA: TGTGCCAGCAGCTCCGTAGTTAGGGACAGCTCGTTTTATAGCAATCAGCCCCAGCATTTT; CDR3: CASSSVVRDSSFYSNQPQHF
J: TRBJ2-1; V: TRBV4-1; size: .; D: .; DNA: TGCGCCAGCAGCCAAGTAGGAGGAGTCTTGTTTGAGCAGTTCTTC; CDR3: CASSQVGGVLFEQFF
J: TRBJ1-6; V: TRBV9; size: .; D: .; DNA: TGTGCCAGCAGCGTGAGTCCCGGTAATTCACCCCTCCACTTT; CDR3: CASSVSPGNSPLHF
J: TRBJ1-2; V: TRBV23-1; size: .; D: TRBD1; DNA: TGCGCCAGCAATAAAGACCCGACAGGGGGCGTCGCATGCTATGGCTACACCTTC; CDR3: CASNKDPTGGVACYGYTF
J: TRBJ2-2; V: TRBV2; size: .; D: .; DNA: TGTGCCAGCAGCATACAGGGTTTGGGCACCGGGGAGCTGTTTTTT; CDR3: CASSIQGLGTGELFF
J: TRBJ2-3; V: TRBV6-1; size: .; D: .; DNA: TGTGCCAGCAGTTCGGATTGGGCCGATACGCAGTATTTT; CDR3: CASSSDWADTQYF
J: TRBJ2-3; V: TRBV15; size: .; D: .; DNA: TGTGCCACCAGCAGAGATCTTGGCACAGATACGCAGTATTTT; CDR3: CATSRDLGTDTQYF
J: TRBJ2-3; V: TRBV9; size: once; D: TRBD2; DNA: TGTGCCAGCAGTAGACAAGCGGGGTCCCTCACAGATACGCAGTATTTT; CDR3: CASSRQAGSLTDTQYF
J: TRBJ2-3; V: TRBV12-3/TRBV12-4; size: once; D: .; DNA: TGTGCCAGCAACGGACTTAGCACAGATACGCAGTATTTT; CDR3: CASNGLSTDTQYF
J: TRBJ2-1; V: TRBV3-1/TRBV3-2; size: .; D: .; DNA: TGTGCCAGCAGCCAAGATGGAAGCCGCTCCTACAATGAGCAGTTCTTC; CDR3: CASSQDGSRSYNEQFF
J: TRBJ2-1; V: TRBV3-1/TRBV3-2; size: .; D: .; DNA: TGTGCCAGCAGCCAAGGTATTAGCGTCTACTCCTACAATGAGCAGTTCTTC; CDR3: CASSQGISVYSYNEQFF
J: TRBJ1-3; V: TRBV2; size: .; D: TRBD1; DNA: TGTGCCAGCAGCGAACAGGGGTTTGGAAACACCATATATTTT; CDR3: CASSEQGFGNTIYF
J: TRBJ2-7; V: TRBV28; size: .; D: .; DNA: TGTGCCAGCAGTGCCTCTCCTCCCGAGCAGTACTTC; CDR3: CASSASPPEQYF
J: TRBJ1-1; V: TRBV6-1; size: .; D: .; DNA: TGTGCCAGCAGTGTAGGGGCGGGTAGAATTAACACTGAAGCTTTCTTT; CDR3: CASSVGAGRINTEAFF
J: TRBJ1-2; V: TRBV6-5; size: .; D: .; DNA: TGTGCCAGCACCCGGGGCACGACTTCTGGTGGCTACACCTTC; CDR3: CASTRGTTSGGYTF
J: TRBJ1-3; V: TRBV7-9; size: .; D: .; DNA: TGTGCCAGCAGCCCAACACAGGGAGTCAGTCTCTTTGGAAACACCATATATTTT; CDR3: CASSPTQGVSLFGNTIYF
J: TRBJ2-1; V: TRBV27; size: .; D: .; DNA: TGTGCCAGCAGTTCAGCCATAGGGGGGCCTTTTAATTACAATGAGCAGTTCTTC; CDR3: CASSSAIGGPFNYNEQFF
J: TRBJ1-2; V: TRBV2; size: .; D: .; DNA: TGTGCCAGCAGTGTTGGGGAAACTGGGGGCTACACCTTC; CDR3: CASSVGETGGYTF
J: TRBJ2-3; V: TRBV3-1/TRBV3-2; size: .; D: TRBD2; DNA: TGTGCCAGCAGTCCTACCCCCGGACTAGCGGGGGGGGTTAAAGTTGAGGATACGCAGTATTTT; CDR3: CASSPTPGLAGGVKVEDTQYF
J: TRBJ2-2; V: TRBV11-2; size: .; D: TRBD1; DNA: TGTGCCAGCAGTCCCCGGGACAGGGTTGACGGGGAGCTGTTTTTT; CDR3: CASSPRDRVDGELFF
J: TRBJ1-2; V: TRBV4-2; size: .; D: TRBD1; DNA: TGTGCCAGCAGCCTGGACAGGAGTAACTATGGCTACACCTTC; CDR3: CASSLDRSNYGYTF
J: TRBJ2-3; V: TRBV15; size: few; D: .; DNA: TGTGCCACCAGCAGGGTGTTAATTGCTAGCACAGATACGCAGTATTTT; CDR3: CATSRVLIASTDTQYF
J: TRBJ1-1; V: TRBV4-2; size: .; D: .; DNA: TGTGCCAGCAGCCAAGATCACGGGGCAGCGAACACTGAAGCTTTCTTT; CDR3: CASSQDHGAANTEAFF